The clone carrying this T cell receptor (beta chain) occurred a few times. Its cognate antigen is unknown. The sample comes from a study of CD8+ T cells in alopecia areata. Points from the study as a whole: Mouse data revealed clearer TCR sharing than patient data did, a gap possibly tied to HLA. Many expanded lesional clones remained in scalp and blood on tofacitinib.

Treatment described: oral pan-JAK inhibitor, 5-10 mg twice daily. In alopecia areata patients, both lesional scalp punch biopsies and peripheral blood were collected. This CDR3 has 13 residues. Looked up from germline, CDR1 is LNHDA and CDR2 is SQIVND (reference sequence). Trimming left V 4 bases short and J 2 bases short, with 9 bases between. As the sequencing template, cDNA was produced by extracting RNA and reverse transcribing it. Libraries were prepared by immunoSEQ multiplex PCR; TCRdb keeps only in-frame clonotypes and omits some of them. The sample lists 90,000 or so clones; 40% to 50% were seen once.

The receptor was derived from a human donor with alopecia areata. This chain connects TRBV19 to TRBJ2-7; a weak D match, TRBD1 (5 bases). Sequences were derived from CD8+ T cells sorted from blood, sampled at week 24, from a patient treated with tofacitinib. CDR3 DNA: TGTGCCAGTAGTAGGGCAGGGACCTACGAGCAGTACTTC. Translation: CASSRAGTYEQYF.